This T cell receptor beta chain was found in a study of blood T cell repertoires in COVID-19 (dated by TCRdb to about 2020). With regard to the full study: Samples from collaborators originated in the United States, Italy and Spain and spanned both the acute and convalescent phases of COVID-19. The prospective study material was composed of cDNA or gDNA derived from T cells, B-cell-depleted T cells, or PBMCs. Deeply sampled blood TCRbeta repertoires from subjects exposed to, actively infected with, or recovered from COVID-19 were included in the dataset. A freely available public database, intended as a resource for researchers studying the immune response to SARS-CoV-2, is where the repertoires were released. The samples were drawn from two sources: the first 160 participants of the ongoing ImmuneRACE study, and fewer than 1,500 subjects contributed by 6 global collaborators. Sample metadata almost always included a de-identified subject ID, COVID-19 status, age in years and sex. HLA class I and class II types, where available, came from metadata supplied by the sample provider rather than from assay-based typing. The full study reports these points: Clinical and demographic metadata were provided uncurated, with the amount varying by source and participant.

Comment on this clone: No cognate antigen has been identified for it. The sample holds no much larger clone one base away, and base qualities are not on file.

Each collaborating institution followed its own protocols to collect whole blood in K2EDTA tubes. For TCRbeta analysis, collaborators shipped samples as frozen whole blood, isolated PBMCs, or DNA extracted from either of those sample types. The immunoSEQ Assay, a bias-controlled multiplex PCR, was used to amplify TCRbeta CDR3 regions from genomic DNA. In the original analysis: Within the assay, amplification of reference gene primers was used to estimate how many nucleated cells each sample contained. Sequence reads were collapsed and filtered to measure the absolute abundance of every unique TCRbeta CDR3 rearrangement. For each sample, productive Simpson clonality was calculated as the square root of Simpson's diversity index over productive rearrangements. TCRdb obtained this table from immuneACCESS and retained in-frame rearrangements with V and J assigned. These tables miss some clones; where compared with another copy, unresolved V genes account for less than half of the shortfall, and the remainder is unexplained. V and J calls and clone size are copied from that table; D and trimming were computed from the DNA. The sample profile shows around 230,000 clones; around 83% of them were found once. Roughly 8% of the sample comes from the top ten.

Sequencing used peripheral blood. The TCR was taken from a woman in her forties or fifties with acute or convalescent COVID-19.

The DNA sequence is TGTGCCAGCAGTTACAAGGGGGAGGGAACCTACGAGCAGTACTTC. It specifies CASSYKGEGTYEQYF. The chain links TRBV6-5 with TRBJ2-7; the best D guess is TRBD2, with 7 bases matching. V is clipped by 2 bases and J by 2 bases, and the sequence between their germline boundaries is 13 bases long. Including cysteine and phenylalanine, the CDR3 has 15 amino acids. This entry keeps only the CDR3 DNA: 45 bases, framed from base 1. From the germline V gene, CDR1 is MNHEY and CDR2 is SVGAGI.